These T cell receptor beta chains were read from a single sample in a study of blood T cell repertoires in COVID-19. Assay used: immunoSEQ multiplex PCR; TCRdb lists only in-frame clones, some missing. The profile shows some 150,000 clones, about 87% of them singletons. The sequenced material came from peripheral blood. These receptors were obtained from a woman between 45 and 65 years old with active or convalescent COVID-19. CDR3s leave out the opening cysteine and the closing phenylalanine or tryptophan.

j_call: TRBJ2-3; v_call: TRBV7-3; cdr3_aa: ASSRGLAGGRTDTQY
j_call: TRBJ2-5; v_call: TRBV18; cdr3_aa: ASSAGTSGRETQY
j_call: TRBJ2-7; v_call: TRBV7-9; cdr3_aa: ASSAIGGRYEQY
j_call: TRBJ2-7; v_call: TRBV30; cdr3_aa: AWSVWGNPYEQY
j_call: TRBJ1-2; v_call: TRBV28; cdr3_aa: ASSLGGTASYGYT
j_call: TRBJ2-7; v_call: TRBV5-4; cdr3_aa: ASSFHSGVEEQY
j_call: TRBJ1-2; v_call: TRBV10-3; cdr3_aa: AISAAGFGGYGYT
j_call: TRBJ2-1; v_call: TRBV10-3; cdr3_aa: AIGSRGNEQF
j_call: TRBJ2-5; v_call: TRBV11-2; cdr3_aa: ASSLQGAVGETQY
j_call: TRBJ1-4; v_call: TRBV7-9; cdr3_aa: ASSPYGQGMVEKLF
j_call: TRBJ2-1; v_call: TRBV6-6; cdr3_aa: ASRSGQINEQF
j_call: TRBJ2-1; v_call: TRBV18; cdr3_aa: ASSSGTRSSYNEQF
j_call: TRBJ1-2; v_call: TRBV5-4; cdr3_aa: ASSLEVDSNYGYT
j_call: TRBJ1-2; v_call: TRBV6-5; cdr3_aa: ASSYSTGKGYGYT
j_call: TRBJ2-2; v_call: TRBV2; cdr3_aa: ASGQGQGTGELF
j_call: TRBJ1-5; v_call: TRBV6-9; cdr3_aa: ASSYIGDRPSNQPQH
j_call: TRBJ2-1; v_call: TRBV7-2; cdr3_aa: ASSPRLAGVPSNEQF
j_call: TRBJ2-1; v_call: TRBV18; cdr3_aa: ASSSANSGVRNEQF
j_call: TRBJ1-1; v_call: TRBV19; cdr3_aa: ASSIRQATGVDTEAF
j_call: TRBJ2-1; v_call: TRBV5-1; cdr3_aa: ASSFLAGGTPEQF
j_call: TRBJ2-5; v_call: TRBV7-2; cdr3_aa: ASSHRVRETQY
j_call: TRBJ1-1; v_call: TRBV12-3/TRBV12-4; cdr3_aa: ASSFGVGTEAF
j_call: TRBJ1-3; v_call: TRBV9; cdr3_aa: ASSVDGRPNSGNTIY
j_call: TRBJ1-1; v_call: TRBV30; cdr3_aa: AWKGDRGMNTEAF
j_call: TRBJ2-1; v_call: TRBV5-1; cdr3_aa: ASSRDPTVNEQF
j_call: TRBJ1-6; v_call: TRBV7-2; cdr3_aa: ASSLGTGGRNSPLH
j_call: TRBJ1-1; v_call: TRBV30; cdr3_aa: AFNVQGGTEAF
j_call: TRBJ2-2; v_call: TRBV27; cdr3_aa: ASSFRVDGELF